Reported below is one TCR beta chain. What it binds is not known. Libraries were prepared by immunoSEQ multiplex PCR; TCRdb keeps only in-frame clonotypes and omits some of them. This sample has about 19,000 clones, with around 86% found just once. The data belong to a study of somatic mutations in cytotoxic T cells in rheumatoid arthritis. Overall study context: Selected populations of V beta antibody-stained T cells underwent flow sorting at nearly 100% purity; these encompassed V beta1+ cells subjected to TCRB sequencing.

Study results and caveats: Exceedance of 20% of CD8+ cells by the largest CD8+ clone occurred in about an eighth of the roughly 60 patients. Age was associated with higher CD8+ clonality in rheumatoid arthritis patients, not in healthy controls. Slight TRBV07 underrepresentation in rheumatoid arthritis patients went unadjusted for multiple comparisons.

Germline V gene sequence: CDR1 MDHEN, CDR2 SYDVKM. With 5 bases removed from V and 0 bases from J, the gap between germline ends came to 17 bases. The CDR3 runs to 17 residues. Source material: CD8+ T cells sorted from blood. This clonotype originated in a man aged 18 to 30 with rheumatoid arthritis. V usage is TRBV28 and J usage is TRBJ2-1, with a possible D match to TRBD2 (6 bases). CDR3 protein: CASSLTPGESSYNEQFF. The CDR3 DNA is TGTGCCAGCAGTCTTACCCCGGGGGAAAGCTCCTACAATGAGCAGTTCTTC.